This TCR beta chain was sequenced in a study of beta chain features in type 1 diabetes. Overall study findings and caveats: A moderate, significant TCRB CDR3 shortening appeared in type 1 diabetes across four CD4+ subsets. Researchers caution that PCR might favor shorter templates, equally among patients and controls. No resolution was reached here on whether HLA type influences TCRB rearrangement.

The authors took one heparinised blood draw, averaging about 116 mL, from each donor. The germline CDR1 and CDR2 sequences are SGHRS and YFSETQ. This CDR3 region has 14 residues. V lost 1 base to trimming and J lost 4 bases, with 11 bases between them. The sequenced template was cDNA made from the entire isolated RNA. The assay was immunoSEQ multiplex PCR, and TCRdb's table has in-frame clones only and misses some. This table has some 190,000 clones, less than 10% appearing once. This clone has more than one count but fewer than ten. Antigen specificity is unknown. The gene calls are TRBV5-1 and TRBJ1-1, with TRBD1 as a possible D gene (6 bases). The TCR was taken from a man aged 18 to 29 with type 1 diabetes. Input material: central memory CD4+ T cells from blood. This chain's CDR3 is CASSLLDSSTEAFF. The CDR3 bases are TGCGCCAGCAGCTTGTTGGACAGCTCCACTGAAGCTTTCTTT.